The T cell receptor beta chain under discussion was sequenced for a study of blood T cells in healthy people across ages. This clonotype turned up a few times. Using a J-beta primer mix together with a sample-barcoded 5' primer, a second PCR was run for roughly 6 to 11 cycles. MiXCR, run by TCRdb on the 5' RACE reads, gives a single entry per CDR3 protein. The sample contains about 760,000 distinct CDR3 sequences, 25% of which appear only once. The length of the CDR3 is 14 residues. Germline-derived CDR1 and CDR2 are MNHEY and SVGAGI. V trimming: 5 bases; J trimming: 8 bases; junction bases outside the gene matches: 5. In addition, the sample was reused for a study of T cells of mothers and their children.

The sequence was collected from a boy between 10 and 17 years old in good health. Sequenced input: blood. This chain joins TRBV6-5 and TRBJ2-1; 11 nucleotides match TRBD1. The CDR3 spells CASSPGQGADEQFF. CDR3 sequence (DNA): TGTGCCAGCAGTCCCGGACAGGGGGCCGATGAGCAGTTCTTC.